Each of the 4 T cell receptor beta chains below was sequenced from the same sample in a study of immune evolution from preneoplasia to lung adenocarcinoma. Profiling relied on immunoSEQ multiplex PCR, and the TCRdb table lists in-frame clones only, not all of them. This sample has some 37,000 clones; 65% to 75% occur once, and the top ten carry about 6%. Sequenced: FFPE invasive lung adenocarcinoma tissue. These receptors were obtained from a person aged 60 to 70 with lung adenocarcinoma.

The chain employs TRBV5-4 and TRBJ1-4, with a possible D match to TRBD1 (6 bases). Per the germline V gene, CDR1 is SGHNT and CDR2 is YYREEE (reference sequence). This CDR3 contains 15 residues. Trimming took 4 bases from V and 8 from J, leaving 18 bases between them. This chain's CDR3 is CASSAGGGHAEKLFF. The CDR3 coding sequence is TGTGCCAGCAGCGCCGGAGGGGGGCACGCGGAAAAACTGTTTTTT. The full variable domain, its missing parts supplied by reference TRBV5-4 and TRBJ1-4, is ETGVTQSPTHLIKTRGQQVTLRCSSQSGHNTVSWYQQALGQGPQFIFQYYREEENGRGNFPPRFSGLQFPNYSSELNVNALELDDSALYLCASSAGGGHAEKLFFGSGTQLSVL.

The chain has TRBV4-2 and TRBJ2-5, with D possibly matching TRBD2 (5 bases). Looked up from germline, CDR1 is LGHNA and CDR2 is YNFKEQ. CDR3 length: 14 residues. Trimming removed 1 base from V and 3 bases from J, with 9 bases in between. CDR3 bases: TGTGCCAGCAGCCAAGGGGGAGCAGAAGAGACCCAGTACTTC. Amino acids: CASSQGGAEETQYF.

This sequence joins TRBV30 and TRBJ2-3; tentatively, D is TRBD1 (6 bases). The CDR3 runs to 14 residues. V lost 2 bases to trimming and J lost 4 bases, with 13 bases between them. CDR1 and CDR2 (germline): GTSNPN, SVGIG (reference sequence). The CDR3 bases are TGTGCCTGGAGTAACAACAGGGCCCCAGATACGCAGTATTTT. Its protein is CAWSNNRAPDTQYF.

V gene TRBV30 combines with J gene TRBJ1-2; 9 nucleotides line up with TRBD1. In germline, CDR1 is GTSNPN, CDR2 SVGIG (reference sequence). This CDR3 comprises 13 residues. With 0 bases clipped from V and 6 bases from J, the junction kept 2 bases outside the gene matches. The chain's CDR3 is CAWSVGTGNGYTF. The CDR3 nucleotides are TGTGCCTGGAGTGTCGGGACAGGGAATGGCTACACCTTC.